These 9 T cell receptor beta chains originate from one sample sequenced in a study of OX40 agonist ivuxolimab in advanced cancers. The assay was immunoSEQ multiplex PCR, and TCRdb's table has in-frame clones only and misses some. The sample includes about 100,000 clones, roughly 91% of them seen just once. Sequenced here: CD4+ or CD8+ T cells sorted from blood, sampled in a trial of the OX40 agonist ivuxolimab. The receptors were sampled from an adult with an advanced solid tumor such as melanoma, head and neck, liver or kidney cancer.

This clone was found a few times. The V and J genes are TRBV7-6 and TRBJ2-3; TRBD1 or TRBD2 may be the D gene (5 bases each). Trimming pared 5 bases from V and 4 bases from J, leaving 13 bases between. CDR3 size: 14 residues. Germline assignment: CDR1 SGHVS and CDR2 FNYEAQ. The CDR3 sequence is CASSPLREPDTQYF. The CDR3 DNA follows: TGTGCCAGCAGCCCCCTCAGGGAGCCAGATACGCAGTATTTT.

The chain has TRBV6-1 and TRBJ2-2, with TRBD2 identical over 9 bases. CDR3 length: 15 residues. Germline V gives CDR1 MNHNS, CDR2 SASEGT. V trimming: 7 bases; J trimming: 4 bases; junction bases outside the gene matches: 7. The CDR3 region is CASTGGRAGTGELFF. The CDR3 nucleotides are TGTGCCAGCACGGGCGGGAGGGCCGGCACCGGGGAGCTGTTTTTT.

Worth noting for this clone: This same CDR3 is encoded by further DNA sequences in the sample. The CDR3 bases are TGTGCCAGCAGCTCTCAAGAGACCCAGTACTTC. This translates into CASSSQETQYF. The chain combines TRBV7-2 with TRBJ2-5, with D unresolved. CDR3 length: 11 residues. Per the germline V gene, CDR1 is SGHTA and CDR2 is FQGNSA. Between the trimmed V and J ends, which lost 4 bases and 2 bases, there was a span of 2 bases.

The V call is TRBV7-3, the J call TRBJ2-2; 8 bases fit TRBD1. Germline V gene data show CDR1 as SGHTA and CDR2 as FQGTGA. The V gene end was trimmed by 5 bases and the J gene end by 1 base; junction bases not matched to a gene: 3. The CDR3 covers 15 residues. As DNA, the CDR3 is TGTGCCAGCAGCCAGGGGGCGCTGAACACCGGGGAGCTGTTTTTT. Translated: CASSQGALNTGELFF.

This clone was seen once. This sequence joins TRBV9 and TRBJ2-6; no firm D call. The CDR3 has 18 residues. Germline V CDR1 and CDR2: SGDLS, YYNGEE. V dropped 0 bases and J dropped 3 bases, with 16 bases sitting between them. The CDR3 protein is CASSVVKGKVDGANVLTF. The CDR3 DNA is TGTGCCAGCAGCGTAGTAAAAGGGAAGGTGGATGGGGCCAACGTCCTGACTTTC.

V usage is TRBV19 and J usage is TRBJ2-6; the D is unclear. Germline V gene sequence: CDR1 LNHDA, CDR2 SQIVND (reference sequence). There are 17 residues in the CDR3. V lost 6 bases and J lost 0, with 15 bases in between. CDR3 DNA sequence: TGTGCCAGTAGCCGAGTCGCCCGCAGCTCTGGGGCCAACGTCCTGACTTTC. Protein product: CASSRVARSSGANVLTF. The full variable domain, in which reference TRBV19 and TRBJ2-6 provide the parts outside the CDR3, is DGGITQSPKYLFRKEGQNVTLSCEQNLNHDAMYWYRQDPGQGLRLIYYSQIVNDFQKGDIAEGYSVSREKKESFPLTVTSAQKNPTAFYLCASSRVARSSGANVLTFGAGSRLTVL.

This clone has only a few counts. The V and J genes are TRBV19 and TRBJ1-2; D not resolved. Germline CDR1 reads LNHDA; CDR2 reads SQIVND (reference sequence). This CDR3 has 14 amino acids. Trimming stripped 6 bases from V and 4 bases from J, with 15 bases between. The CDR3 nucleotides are TGTGCCAGTAGACCTAATCAGGTTCCCTATGGCTACACCTTC. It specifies CASRPNQVPYGYTF.

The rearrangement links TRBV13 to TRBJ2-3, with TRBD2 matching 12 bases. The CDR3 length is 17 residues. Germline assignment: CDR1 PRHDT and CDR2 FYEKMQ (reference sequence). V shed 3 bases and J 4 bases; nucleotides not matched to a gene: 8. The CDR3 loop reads CASSFGASGRAADTQYF. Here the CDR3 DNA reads TGTGCCAGCAGCTTCGGGGCTAGCGGGAGGGCTGCAGATACGCAGTATTTT.

The CDR3 sequence is CASSLGGTDTQYF. CDR3 nucleotides: TGTGCCAGCAGCCTGGGAGGCACAGATACGCAGTATTTT. This rearrangement joins TRBV9 to TRBJ2-3; weak D call: TRBD2 (5 bases). The CDR3 is made up of 13 amino acids. CDR1 and CDR2 (germline): SGDLS, YYNGEE. The V gene lost 4 bases and the J gene lost 1 base, with 7 bases spanning the gap.